This T cell receptor (beta chain) was retrieved from a study of T cell changes during pregnancy in multiple sclerosis. Repertoires were generated with immunoSEQ multiplex PCR, while TCRdb's copy carries only in-frame clones and drops some. The profile shows about 60,000 clones, 90% to 95% of them singletons. This clonotype originated in a female donor with multiple sclerosis, enrolled in a pregnancy study. This specimen was CD4+ T cells from peripheral blood mononuclear cells, taken in the first trimester of pregnancy.

Written as DNA, the CDR3 is TGTGCCAGCACCCAATTTCGGGACTTTAATCAGCCCCAGCATTTT. Translation: CASTQFRDFNQPQHF. V and J are TRBV5-8 and TRBJ1-5, with D perhaps TRBD1 (5 bases). V dropped 6 bases and J dropped 4 bases, with 17 bases sitting between them. CDR3 size: 15 residues. In germline, CDR1 is SGHTS, CDR2 YDEGEE.